Below, 3 T cell receptor beta chains from the same sample are listed, as sequenced in a study of OX40 agonist ivuxolimab in advanced cancers. Clones were sequenced by immunoSEQ multiplex PCR, and TCRdb holds only the in-frame ones, with some missing. The sample has 98,000 or so clones; nearly 90% are singletons. Sequencing used CD4+ or CD8+ T cells sorted from blood, obtained in a trial of the OX40 agonist ivuxolimab. These receptors all stem from an adult with an advanced solid tumor such as melanoma, head and neck, liver or kidney cancer.

The V call is TRBV28, the J call TRBJ2-1; 12 bases agree with TRBD1. Germline V CDR1 and CDR2: MDHEN, SYDVKM. The CDR3 sequence is 13 residues long. After removal of 6 bases from V and 8 bases from J, the junction contained 2 bases not matched to a gene. The CDR3 sequence is CASRGQGAYEQFF. CDR3 bases: TGTGCCAGCAGGGGACAGGGGGCCTATGAGCAGTTCTTC. Complete variable domain (other parts from reference TRBV28 and TRBJ2-1): DVKVTQSSRYLVKRTGEKVFLECVQDMDHENMFWYRQDPGLGLRLIYFSYDVKMKEKGDIPEGYSVSREKKERFSLILESASTNQTSMYLCASRGQGAYEQFFGPGTRLTVL.

The gene calls are TRBV18 and TRBJ1-1, with a weak D call TRBD1 (5 bases). CDR1 is KGHSH and CDR2 is LQKENI in the germline V gene. V dropped 4 bases and J dropped 7 bases, with 19 bases sitting between them. CDR3 length: 15 amino acids. The CDR3 nucleotides read TGTGCCAGCTCACTCGCCGACAGTGCCGGGAGTGAAGCTTTCTTT. Encoded protein: CASSLADSAGSEAFF. Full variable domain (missing parts from reference TRBV18 and TRBJ1-1): NAGVMQNPRHLVRRRGQEARLRCSPMKGHSHVYWYRQLPEEGLKFMVYLQKENIIDESGMPKERFSAEFPKEGPSILRIQQVVRGDSAAYFCASSLADSAGSEAFFGQGTRLTVV.

This clone was seen only once. The rearrangement joins TRBV5-4 to TRBJ2-5; D might be TRBD1 or TRBD2, each matching 5 bases. V was clipped by 2 bases and J by 5 bases, with 16 bases between them. Germline CDR1 reads SGHNT; CDR2 reads YYREEE (reference sequence). The CDR3 sequence is 15 residues long. CDR3 nucleotides: TGTGCCAGCAGCTTCACCGGGACCATCGGGGAGACCCAGTACTTC. Translation gives CASSFTGTIGETQYF.